These 13 T cell receptor beta chains share one sample of origin, sequenced in a study of T cells of healthy individuals. TCRdb re-derived calls from the 5' RACE reads in MiXCR, one entry per CDR3 protein. The sample gives 40,000 to 60,000 distinct CDR3 sequences, around 15% of which show up once; about 15% is in the top ten. The source of these receptors is a human donor in good health.

The sample holds one count of this clonotype. At one of its ends the junction is not consistent with the germline gene, which may arise from a read error. The chain uses TRBV5-1 and TRBJ1-2; D gene uncertain. The CDR3 is 14 residues long. CDR1 SGHRS and CDR2 YFSETQ come from the germline V gene. CDR3 in DNA: TGCGCCAGCAGCTTGGACGGCGAGACCTATGGCTACAACTTC. This translates into CASSLDGETYGYNF.

The chain employs TRBV19 and TRBJ1-2; D gene ambiguous. V lost 4 bases and J 8 bases, leaving 20 bases between the germline ends. Germline loops: CDR1 LNHDA, CDR2 SQIVND (reference sequence). The CDR3 runs to 15 residues. CDR3 residues: CASSTDPRFRWGYTF. The CDR3 DNA sequence: TGTGCCAGTAGTACCGATCCCCGTTTTAGGTGGGGCTACACCTTC.

This clonotype came up many times. The chain recombines TRBV12-3 or TRBV12-4 with TRBJ2-1, with D unresolved. The CDR3 loop spans 11 amino acids. V was pared by 6 bases and J by 9 bases, with 9 bases between. CDR3 region: CASRDQSEQFF. The DNA for the CDR3 is TGTGCCAGCAGGGATCAGAGTGAGCAGTTCTTC.

This clonotype occurred many times. The gene calls are TRBV9 and TRBJ2-1, with 10 positions matching TRBD1. The CDR3 has 15 amino acids. V shed 0 bases and J 7 bases; nucleotides not matched to a gene: 4. The germline V gene encodes CDR1 SGDLS and CDR2 YYNGEE. The chain's CDR3 is CASSVGQGAWNEQFF. The CDR3 bases are TGTGCCAGCAGCGTAGGACAGGGGGCGTGGAATGAGCAGTTCTTC. The full variable domain, completed using reference TRBV9 and TRBJ2-1, is DSGVTQTPKHLITATGQRVTLRCSPRSGDLSVYWYQQSLDQGLQFLIQYYNGEERAKGNILERFSAQQFPDLHSELNLSSLELGDSALYFCASSVGQGAWNEQFFGPGTRLTVL.

This clonotype was detected ten times or more. This sequence joins TRBV13 and TRBJ2-7, with D uncertain. The CDR3 spans 17 residues. The V end was cut by 5 bases, the J end by 1 base, with 21 bases between. The V gene's germline CDR1 is PRHDT and CDR2 FYEKMQ (reference sequence). CDR3 protein: CASSRFAYPAPSYEQYF. The CDR3 coding sequence is TGTGCCAGCAGCCGATTCGCCTATCCGGCCCCTTCCTACGAGCAGTACTTC.

This clonotype was seen more than once but under ten times. The J gene is TRBJ1-6, the V gene TRBV18, with D perhaps matching TRBD1 (5 bases). The germline V and J ends were trimmed by 1 base and 7 bases, with 11 bases remaining between them. Germline V lookup: CDR1 KGHSH, CDR2 LQKENI. CDR3 size: 15 residues. The chain's CDR3 is CASSPLTVDNSPLHF. CDR3 nucleotide sequence: TGTGCCAGCTCACCACTGACAGTTGACAATTCACCCCTCCACTTT. Combining the CDR3 with reference TRBV18 and TRBJ1-6 gives the whole variable domain NAGVMQNPRHLVRRRGQEARLRCSPMKGHSHVYWYRQLPEEGLKFMVYLQKENIIDESGMPKERFSAEFPKEGPSILRIQQVVRGDSAAYFCASSPLTVDNSPLHFGNGTRLTVT.

This clonotype has a handful of counts. V and J are TRBV5-8 and TRBJ1-2; TRBD1 matches 7 bases. The CDR3 has 14 amino acids. Trimming cost V 4 bases and J 8 bases; bases outside gene matches: 11. In germline, CDR1 is SGHTS, CDR2 YDEGEE. Here the CDR3 reads CASSRSTGRDGYTF. CDR3 bases: TGTGCCAGCAGCCGTTCGACAGGGAGGGACGGCTACACCTTC.

This clonotype occurred many times. The chain links TRBV2 to TRBJ2-1; a weak D match, TRBD2 (5 bases). The CDR3 spans 15 residues. Germline loops: CDR1 SNHLY, CDR2 FYNNEI. V lost 7 bases, J lost 10 bases, and 23 bases lay in between. CDR3 in amino acids: CASTPEGPALWEQFF. The CDR3 coding sequence is TGTGCCAGCACCCCTGAGGGCCCCGCCCTATGGGAGCAGTTCTTC.

This clonotype was detected many times. The chain joins TRBV3-1 to TRBJ1-5; D might be TRBD1 (6 bases). Germline V gene data show CDR1 as LGHDT and CDR2 as YNNKEL (reference sequence). This CDR3 has 14 amino acids. Trimming pared 2 bases from V and 7 bases from J, leaving 12 bases between. The CDR3 nucleotides read TGTGCCAGCAGCCAACGAGGGGGGGAACAGCCCCAGCATTTT. The encoded protein is CASSQRGGEQPQHF.

The genes are TRBV19 and TRBJ2-7; 7 nucleotides line up with TRBD1. From germline, CDR1 is LNHDA and CDR2 SQIVND (reference sequence). With V trimmed by 7 bases and J by 6 bases, 12 bases remained unmatched. The CDR3 is 14 amino acids. The CDR3 region is CASTTGNRGAEQYF. The CDR3 coding sequence is TGTGCCAGTACCACTGGGAACAGGGGCGCCGAGCAGTACTTC.

This clonotype was picked up many times. V is TRBV4-1 and J is TRBJ2-7, with 10 bases identical to TRBD2. The CDR3 runs to 15 residues. Unmatched junction bases numbered 8, after V lost 3 bases and J lost 6 bases. CDR1 and CDR2 from the germline V gene are MGHRA and YSYEKL. The CDR3 sequence is CASSQVSGLASEQYF. The CDR3 coding sequence is TGCGCCAGCAGCCAGGTTTCGGGACTAGCGTCCGAGCAGTACTTC.

This clonotype was counted many times. This sequence joins TRBV7-9 and TRBJ1-5; D remains unclear. This CDR3 has 14 residues. V lost 4 bases to trimming and J lost 2 bases, with 9 bases between them. Germline values: CDR1 SEHNR, CDR2 FQNEAQ (reference sequence). This CDR3 reads CASSYTGGNQPQHF. In DNA, the CDR3 is TGTGCCAGCAGCTATACCGGGGGCAATCAGCCCCAGCATTTT. Supplemented by reference TRBV7-9 and TRBJ1-5, the full variable domain reads DTGVSQNPRHKITKRGQNVTFRCDPISEHNRLYWYRQTLGQGPEFLTYFQNEAQLEKSRLLSDRFSAERPKGSFSTLEIQRTEQGDSAMYLCASSYTGGNQPQHFGDGTRLSIL.

This clonotype occurred a few times. The chain recombines TRBV2 with TRBJ2-3, with D possibly matching TRBD2 (5 bases). Germline V gene sequence: CDR1 SNHLY, CDR2 FYNNEI. This CDR3 contains 14 residues. Between the trimmed V and J ends, which lost 8 bases and 2 bases, there was a span of 14 bases. The CDR3: CASCQRAFTDTQYF. The CDR3 nucleotides read TGTGCCAGCTGTCAGAGGGCCTTCACAGATACGCAGTATTTT.